This T cell receptor beta chain is drawn from a study of blood T cells in healthy people across ages. Study-wide background: With template switching, about one barcoded beta molecule was captured per two T cells. Study findings and constraints: TCR beta diversity tracked closely with naive T cell percentage. Leaving the PBMCs unsorted stopped any conclusive comparison of naive versus antigen-experienced cells.

This CDR3 contains 12 residues. Between the trimmed V and J ends, which lost 3 bases and 6 bases, there was a span of 8 bases. Details on this clonotype: Its specificity is unknown.

Collection of about 9.4 milliliters of peripheral blood was performed for each donor. A second PCR, run for roughly 7 to 12 cycles, used a sample-barcoded 5' primer plus a J-beta primer mix. TCRdb itself ran the 5' RACE reads through MiXCR, one entry per CDR3 protein. The data show 500,000 to 600,000 distinct CDR3 sequences, with 25% to 30% seen just once and roughly 18% held by the top ten. This TCR was recovered from a woman in her 70s in good health. Source material: blood. This chain connects TRBV12-3 or TRBV12-4 to TRBJ1-1; D ambiguous. CDR3 in DNA: TGTGCCAGCAGTTTCAGGAGGGCTGAAGCTTTCTTT. Residues: CASSFRRAEAFF.